The 24 T cell receptor beta chains below come from one sample, sequenced in a study of T cells in Graves' hyperthyroidism and ophthalmopathy. The investigators amplified TCR beta CDR3 regions from RNA transcripts. Carried out on the TCR CDR3, a first-round RT-PCR used the HTBI primer set. In TCRdb, the multiplex PCR reads were re-called with MiXCR into one record per CDR3 protein. The table includes hundreds of thousands of distinct CDR3 sequences, approximately 15% detected once. The sequenced material came from blood. The receptor source for this set is a woman younger than 45 with Graves' hyperthyroidism that later progressed to Graves' ophthalmopathy.

The table lists this clonotype with many counts. This chain uses TRBV3-1 with TRBJ2-5, with a tentative D call TRBD1 (6 bases). Trimming stripped 4 bases from V and 1 base from J, with 13 bases between. CDR1 and CDR2 (germline): LGHDT, YNNKEL (reference sequence). This CDR3 region has 15 residues. The CDR3 bases are TGTGCCAGCAGCCCGACCAGGGGTTTCCAAGAGACCCAGTACTTC. It encodes CASSPTRGFQETQYF.

This clonotype was seen ten or more times. This sequence joins TRBV9 and TRBJ1-1; TRBD1 matches 7 bases. This CDR3 has 14 residues. Germline lookup yields CDR1 SGDLS and CDR2 YYNGEE. With 3 bases clipped from V and 4 bases from J, the junction kept 6 bases outside the gene matches. The CDR3, as DNA: TGTGCCAGCAGCGGTGCGAGGGGGCCCACTGAAGCTTTCTTT. Translating gives CASSGARGPTEAFF.

This clonotype turned up a few times. V usage is TRBV3-1 and J usage is TRBJ1-2, with a tentative D call TRBD1 (5 bases). V was trimmed by 8 bases and J by 3 bases, leaving 19 bases between them. Germline CDR1 and CDR2: LGHDT and YNNKEL (reference sequence). This CDR3 has 15 residues. The CDR3 DNA reads TGTGCCAGCGGGGGGAGAACTTTAGCGGACTATGGCTACACCTTC. Its translation is CASGGRTLADYGYTF.

This clonotype was observed a handful of times. The chain is built from TRBV28 and TRBJ1-2; D is uncertain. The CDR3 covers 13 residues. V was clipped by 7 bases and J by 8 bases, with 17 bases between them. The germline gives CDR1 MDHEN, CDR2 SYDVKM. CDR3 bases: TGTGCCAGCACCCCCCTGGATGCCGGCGGCTACACCTTC. Protein: CASTPLDAGGYTF.

This clonotype was observed many times. The chain combines TRBV3-1 with TRBJ2-3; 9 bases align to TRBD2. The CDR3 is 15 amino acids. With V trimmed by 5 bases and J by 6 bases, 9 bases remained unmatched. Germline loops: CDR1 LGHDT, CDR2 YNNKEL (reference sequence). The CDR3 protein is CASSYSGAGGDTQYF. CDR3 DNA: TGTGCCAGCAGCTATTCAGGAGCGGGAGGTGATACGCAGTATTTT.

This clonotype was observed at least ten times. V and J are TRBV7-9 and TRBJ2-2, with TRBD2 as a possible D gene (6 bases). V was shortened by 3 bases and J by 2 bases, with 22 bases between the two germline ends. The length of the CDR3 is 19 residues. Germline V gives CDR1 SEHNR, CDR2 FQNEAQ (reference sequence). The CDR3 sequence is CASSFGNQRSGLNTGELFF. The CDR3 DNA follows: TGTGCCAGCAGCTTCGGAAACCAAAGGTCGGGACTTAACACCGGGGAGCTGTTTTTT.

At least ten counts were recorded for this clonotype. The CDR3 region has the DNA TGTGCCAGCAGCCAAGATAGGCGCCCCCAGGCGAACACTGAAGCTTTCTTT. Its translation: CASSQDRRPQANTEAFF. The genes are TRBV3-1 and TRBJ1-1; unclear D gene. The CDR3 loop spans 17 amino acids. CDR1 is LGHDT, CDR2 YNNKEL, per germline (reference sequence). Trimming shortened V by 0 bases and J by 1 base, and 15 bases separated the two germline ends.

The V gene is TRBV11-3, the J gene TRBJ2-1; tentatively, D is TRBD2 (6 bases). Trimming pared 5 bases from V and 8 bases from J, leaving 16 bases between. The CDR3 runs 14 residues. Germline loops: CDR1 SGHNT, CDR2 YENEEA. The CDR3 DNA is TGTGCCAGCAGCCGAGATACCAGGGAGGATGAGCAGTTCTTC. This sequence encodes CASSRDTREDEQFF.

This clonotype was seen at least ten times. J is TRBJ2-7 and V is TRBV27; D remains ambiguous. Germline V CDR1 and CDR2: MNHEY, SMNVEV (reference sequence). V was pared by 1 base and J by 1 base, with 11 bases between. This CDR3 comprises 15 residues. For the CDR3, the DNA is TGTGCCAGCAGTTTATTGGGGTCTCGGTCCTACGAGCAGTACTTC. Residues: CASSLLGSRSYEQYF.

This clonotype occurred many times. The gene calls are TRBV5-6 and TRBJ2-1, with D unclear. V lost 0 bases and J lost 9, with 7 bases in between. The CDR3 covers 12 residues. Germline-derived CDR1 and CDR2 are SGHDT and YYEEEE. This CDR3 is CASSLVGSEQFF. CDR3 bases: TGTGCCAGCAGCTTGGTGGGGTCTGAGCAGTTCTTC.

This clonotype was seen ten or more times. V gene TRBV15 combines with J gene TRBJ2-3; no clear D gene. Between the trimmed V and J ends, which lost 3 bases and 0 bases, there was a span of 13 bases. Looked up from germline, CDR1 is LNHNV and CDR2 is YYDKDF (reference sequence). The CDR3 covers 16 residues. This chain's CDR3 is CATSRGQRRSTDTQYF. The CDR3 DNA reads as TGTGCCACCAGCAGGGGTCAGCGAAGGAGCACAGATACGCAGTATTTT.

This clonotype was seen a few times. The chain couples TRBV5-1 to TRBJ2-5, with D unclear. Germline CDR1 SGHRS, CDR2 YFSETQ. The CDR3 contains 15 residues. Trimming stripped 0 bases from V and 2 bases from J, with 11 bases between. CDR3 sequence (DNA): TGCGCCAGCAGCTTGGCCTTCCAATTACAAGAGACCCAGTACTTC. This translates into CASSLAFQLQETQYF.

At least ten counts were recorded for this clonotype. The chain is built from TRBV11-3 and TRBJ1-4, with D possibly being TRBD1 (6 bases). Trimming removed 6 bases at V and 8 bases at J, with 10 bases between. The CDR3 loop spans 12 amino acids. CDR1 is SGHNT, CDR2 YENEEA, per germline. CDR3 DNA: TGTGCCAGCAGTCTCACAGGGGAAAAACTGTTTTTT. Residues: CASSLTGEKLFF.

This clonotype was counted ten times or more. V usage is TRBV7-9 and J usage is TRBJ1-5, with D perhaps TRBD1 (5 bases). The CDR3 length is 15 residues. The germline V gene encodes CDR1 SEHNR and CDR2 FQNEAQ (reference sequence). Deletions cut 4 bases from V and 7 bases from J, with 17 bases between. CDR3 amino acids: CASSSGTTDRQPQHF. CDR3 in DNA: TGTGCCAGCAGCTCCGGAACAACTGACAGACAGCCCCAGCATTTT.

Many counts were recorded for this clonotype. The chain joins TRBV2 to TRBJ1-2; 11 nucleotides agree with TRBD1. Germline V lookup: CDR1 SNHLY, CDR2 FYNNEI. V dropped 9 bases and J dropped 5; count of bases not matched to a gene: 5. This CDR3 contains 13 residues. CDR3 bases: TGTGCCAGTAGAGGACAGGGGGCATATGGCTACACCTTC. Translation: CASRGQGAYGYTF.

The chain has TRBV2 and TRBJ2-1, with a weak D call TRBD2 (6 bases). The CDR3 sequence is 14 residues long. Between the trimmed V and J ends, which lost 4 bases and 3 bases, there was a span of 10 bases. Per germline, CDR1 SNHLY and CDR2 FYNNEI. The CDR3 spells CASSALGGYNEQFF. CDR3 DNA: TGTGCCAGCAGTGCCTTGGGGGGCTACAATGAGCAGTTCTTC.

This clonotype showed up just a few times. This chain uses TRBV5-4 with TRBJ1-6, with D possibly being TRBD1 (6 bases). Germline V lookup: CDR1 SGHNT, CDR2 YYREEE (reference sequence). V gave up 0 bases and J gave up 0 bases, with 16 bases separating them. This CDR3 spans 19 amino acids. The CDR3 nucleotides are TGTGCCAGCAGCTTGGGACAGGCGGTCCGGAGCTCCTATAATTCACCCCTCCACTTT. This gives the protein CASSLGQAVRSSYNSPLHF.

There are many counts of this clonotype. The J gene is TRBJ1-1, the V gene TRBV20-1; 10 bases fit TRBD1. V lost 6 bases to trimming and J lost 4 bases; unmatched junction nucleotides: 5. This CDR3 is built from 13 residues. CDR1 and CDR2 from the germline V gene are DFQATT and SNEGSKA (reference sequence). Here the CDR3 DNA reads TGCAGTGCAATGACAGGGGGCACCACTGAAGCTTTCTTT. It codes for CSAMTGGTTEAFF.

This clonotype was seen many times. The gene calls are TRBV3-1 and TRBJ1-2; D is possibly TRBD1 (5 bases). CDR1 and CDR2 (germline): LGHDT, YNNKEL (reference sequence). The CDR3 is 14 amino acids. V was trimmed by 4 bases and J by 5 bases, leaving 14 bases between them. The CDR3 coding sequence is TGTGCCAGCAGCCTCTCCGGGACCGAATATGGCTACACCTTC. Translated, it gives CASSLSGTEYGYTF.

This clonotype was observed at least ten times. This chain links TRBV12-3 or TRBV12-4 with TRBJ2-3, with a weak D call TRBD1 (6 bases). V shed 3 bases and J shed 4 bases, with 14 bases lying between them. CDR3 length: 15 amino acids. In nucleotides, the CDR3 is TGTGCCAGCAGTTTGAGGCAGGGGAAAGCAGATACGCAGTATTTT. Translating gives CASSLRQGKADTQYF.

This clonotype was observed a handful of times. The J gene is TRBJ2-1, the V gene TRBV20-1, with D possibly being TRBD1 or TRBD2 (5 bases each). V was shortened by 6 bases and J by 4 bases, with 22 bases between the two germline ends. The CDR3 length is 16 residues. In germline, CDR1 is DFQATT, CDR2 SNEGSKA (reference sequence). CDR3 amino acids: CSAPTPGPKLYNEQFF. The CDR3, as DNA: TGCAGTGCCCCTACTCCGGGACCGAAACTTTACAATGAGCAGTTCTTC.

This clonotype has at least ten counts. The chain combines TRBV3-1 with TRBJ1-2; 7 bases line up with TRBD1. V shed 0 bases and J 7 bases; nucleotides not matched to a gene: 11. The CDR3 is made up of 16 amino acids. Germline CDR1 is LGHDT and CDR2 is YNNKEL (reference sequence). The CDR3 DNA sequence: TGTGCCAGCAGCCAAGAAGGGGGCGTAGGTGTGGGTGGCTACACCTTC. Its translation is CASSQEGGVGVGGYTF.

The rearrangement links TRBV28 to TRBJ2-4; the match to TRBD1 covers 7 bases. J gave up 0 bases and V 6 bases, and 2 bases lay outside the gene matches. The germline CDR1 and CDR2 sequences are MDHEN and SYDVKM. The CDR3 is 14 amino acids. CDR3 sequence reads: CASRGDRAKNIQYF. The CDR3 DNA is TGTGCCAGCAGGGGGGACAGAGCCAAAAACATTCAGTACTTC.

The chain is built from TRBV24-1 and TRBJ2-3; 8 nucleotides line up with TRBD2. Germline V gene data show CDR1 as KGHDR and CDR2 as SFDVKD. V dropped 3 bases and J dropped 2; count of bases not matched to a gene: 3. The length of the CDR3 is 15 residues. The CDR3 protein is CATSDSGSSTDTQYF. Written as DNA, the CDR3 is TGTGCCACCAGTGATAGCGGGAGCTCCACAGATACGCAGTATTTT.